One T cell receptor beta chain is described in this entry. The data derive from a study of blood T cell repertoires in COVID-19. About the study: Samples taken during acute and convalescent COVID-19 were collected in the United States, Italy and Spain. PBMCs, B-cell-depleted T cells, or T cells were the source of the cDNA or gDNA that made up the material.

Per the study methods: It was from reference gene primer amplification that nucleated cell counts were estimated. Produced via immunoSEQ multiplex PCR; TCRdb's table is partial and in-frame only. The V and J calls and clone size were taken over from that table, and D and trimming were inferred from the DNA. The sample consists of about 120,000 clones, approximately 90% of them appearing once. The CDR3 spans 14 residues. In germline, CDR1 is GTSNPN, CDR2 SVGIG (reference sequence). The V end lost 0 bases, the J end lost 0 bases, and 8 bases lay between the germline ends. This sequence originates from a man aged 50-60 years with acute or convalescent COVID-19. The chain employs TRBV30 and TRBJ1-2, with D tentatively TRBD1 (5 bases). Sequencing used peripheral blood. CDR3 in DNA: TGTGCCTGGAGTGTTGTCAGGGCTAACTATGGCTACACCTTC. Translated, it gives CAWSVVRANYGYTF.